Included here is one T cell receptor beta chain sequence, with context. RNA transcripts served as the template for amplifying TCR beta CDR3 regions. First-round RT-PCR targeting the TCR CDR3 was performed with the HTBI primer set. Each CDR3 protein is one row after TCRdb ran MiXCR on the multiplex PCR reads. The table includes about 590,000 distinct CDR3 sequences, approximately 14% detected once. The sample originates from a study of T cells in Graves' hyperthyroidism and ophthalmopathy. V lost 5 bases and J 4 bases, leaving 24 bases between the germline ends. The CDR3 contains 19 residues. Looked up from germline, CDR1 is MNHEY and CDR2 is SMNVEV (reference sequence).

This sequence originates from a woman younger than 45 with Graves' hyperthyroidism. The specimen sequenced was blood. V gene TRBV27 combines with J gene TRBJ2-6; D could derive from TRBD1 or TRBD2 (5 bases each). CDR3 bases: TGTGCCAGCAGTCCACACCCCGGGACGCTTGGTTCCGGGGCCAACGTCCTGACTTTC. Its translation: CASSPHPGTLGSGANVLTF.